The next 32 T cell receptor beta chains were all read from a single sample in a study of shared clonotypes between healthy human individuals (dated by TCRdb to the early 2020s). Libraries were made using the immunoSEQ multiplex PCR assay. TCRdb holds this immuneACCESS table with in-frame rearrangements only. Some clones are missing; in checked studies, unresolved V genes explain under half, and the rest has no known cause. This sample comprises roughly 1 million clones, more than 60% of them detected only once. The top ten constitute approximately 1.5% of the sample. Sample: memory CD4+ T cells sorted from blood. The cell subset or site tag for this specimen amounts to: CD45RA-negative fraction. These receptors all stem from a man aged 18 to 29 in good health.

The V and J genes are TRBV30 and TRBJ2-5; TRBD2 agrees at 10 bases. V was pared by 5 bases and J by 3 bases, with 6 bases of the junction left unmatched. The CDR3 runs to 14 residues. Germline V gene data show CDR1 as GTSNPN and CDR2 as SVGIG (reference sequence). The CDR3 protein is CAWGAGGPEETQYF. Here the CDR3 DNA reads TGTGCCTGGGGAGCGGGAGGGCCGGAAGAGACCCAGTACTTC.

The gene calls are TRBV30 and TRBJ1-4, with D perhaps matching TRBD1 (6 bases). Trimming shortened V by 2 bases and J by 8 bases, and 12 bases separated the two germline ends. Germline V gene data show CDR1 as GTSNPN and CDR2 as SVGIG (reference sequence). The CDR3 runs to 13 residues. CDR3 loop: CAWSRRGAEKLFF. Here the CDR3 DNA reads TGTGCCTGGAGTCGCAGGGGTGCGGAAAAACTGTTTTTT.

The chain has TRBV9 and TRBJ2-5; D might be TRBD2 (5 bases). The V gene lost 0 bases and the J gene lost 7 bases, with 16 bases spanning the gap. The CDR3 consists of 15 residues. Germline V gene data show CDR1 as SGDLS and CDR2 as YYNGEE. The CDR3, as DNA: TGTGCCAGCAGCGTAGCGGGGTGGGCAGATGGGACCCAGTACTTC. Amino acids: CASSVAGWADGTQYF.

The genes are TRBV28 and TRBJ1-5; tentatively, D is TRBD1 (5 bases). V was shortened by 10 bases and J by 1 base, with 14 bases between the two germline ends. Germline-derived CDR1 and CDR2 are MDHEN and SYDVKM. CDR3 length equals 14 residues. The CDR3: CATSPGGSNQPQHF. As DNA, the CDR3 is TGTGCCACCTCCCCCGGGGGAAGCAATCAGCCCCAGCATTTT.

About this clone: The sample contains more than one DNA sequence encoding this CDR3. The CDR3 is CASSPGAGGQETQYF. The DNA for the CDR3 is TGTGCCAGCTCACCCGGGGCCGGCGGACAAGAGACCCAGTACTTC. The V and J genes are TRBV18 and TRBJ2-5, with D possibly being TRBD1 or TRBD2 (5 bases each). CDR1 and CDR2 (germline): KGHSH, LQKENI. V lost 3 bases to trimming and J lost 2 bases, with 13 bases between them. This CDR3 spans 15 amino acids.

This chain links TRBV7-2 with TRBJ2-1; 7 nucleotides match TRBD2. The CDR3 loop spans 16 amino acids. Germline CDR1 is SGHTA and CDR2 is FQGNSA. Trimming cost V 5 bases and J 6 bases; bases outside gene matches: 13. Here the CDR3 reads CASSPPGKRGGNEQFF. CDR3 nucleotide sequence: TGTGCCAGCAGCCCTCCCGGGAAGCGGGGAGGCAATGAGCAGTTCTTC.

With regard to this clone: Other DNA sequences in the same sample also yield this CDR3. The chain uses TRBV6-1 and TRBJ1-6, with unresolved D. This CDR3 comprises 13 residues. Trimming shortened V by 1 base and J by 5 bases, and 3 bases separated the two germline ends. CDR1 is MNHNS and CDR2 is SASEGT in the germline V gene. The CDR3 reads CASSEVDNSPLHF. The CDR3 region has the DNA TGTGCCAGCAGTGAAGTCGATAATTCACCCCTCCACTTT.

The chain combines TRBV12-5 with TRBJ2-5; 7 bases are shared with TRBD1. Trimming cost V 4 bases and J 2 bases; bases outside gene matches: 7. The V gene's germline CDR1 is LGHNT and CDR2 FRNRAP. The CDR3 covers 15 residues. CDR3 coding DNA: TGTGCTAGTGGTTCGACAGGGAAGCTGCAAGAGACCCAGTACTTC. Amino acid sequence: CASGSTGKLQETQYF.

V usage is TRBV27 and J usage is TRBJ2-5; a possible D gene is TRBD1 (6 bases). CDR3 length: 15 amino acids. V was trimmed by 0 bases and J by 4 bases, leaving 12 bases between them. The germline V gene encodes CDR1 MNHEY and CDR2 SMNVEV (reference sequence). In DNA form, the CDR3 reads TGTGCCAGCAGTTTATCCCAGGGGAGATTAGAGACCCAGTACTTC. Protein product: CASSLSQGRLETQYF.

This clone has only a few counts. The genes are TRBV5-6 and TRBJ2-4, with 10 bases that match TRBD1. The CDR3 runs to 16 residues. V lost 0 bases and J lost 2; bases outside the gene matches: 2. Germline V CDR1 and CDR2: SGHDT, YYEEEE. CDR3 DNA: TGTGCCAGCAGCTTGGGGACAGGGGGGACCAAAAACATTCAGTACTTC. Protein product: CASSLGTGGTKNIQYF.

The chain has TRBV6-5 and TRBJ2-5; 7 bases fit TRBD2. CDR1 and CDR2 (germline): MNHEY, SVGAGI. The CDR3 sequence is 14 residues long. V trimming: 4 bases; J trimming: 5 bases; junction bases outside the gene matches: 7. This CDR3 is CASSSGTNVETQYF. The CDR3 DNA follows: TGTGCCAGCAGTTCCGGGACTAATGTGGAGACCCAGTACTTC.

The CDR3 is CASSLGVTGTDTQYF. The CDR3 DNA follows: TGTGCCAGCAGCTTGGGGGTAACCGGGACAGATACGCAGTATTTT. The chain is built from TRBV7-3 and TRBJ2-3; TRBD1 or TRBD2 may be the D gene (5 bases each). The CDR3 loop spans 15 amino acids. Germline CDR1 is SGHTA and CDR2 is FQGTGA. V dropped 3 bases and J dropped 3 bases, with 13 bases sitting between them.

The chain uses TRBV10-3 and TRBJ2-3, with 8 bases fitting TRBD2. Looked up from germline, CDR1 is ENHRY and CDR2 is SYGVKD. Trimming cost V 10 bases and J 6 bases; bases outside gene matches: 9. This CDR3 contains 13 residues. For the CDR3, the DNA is TGTGCCAGCGGACCGGGGGGGCCGGATACGCAGTATTTT. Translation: CASGPGGPDTQYF.

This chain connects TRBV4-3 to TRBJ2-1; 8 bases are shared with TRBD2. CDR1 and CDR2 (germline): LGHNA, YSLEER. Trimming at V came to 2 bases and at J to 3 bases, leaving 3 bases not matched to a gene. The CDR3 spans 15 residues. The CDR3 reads CASSQTSGIYNEQFF. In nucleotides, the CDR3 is TGCGCCAGCAGCCAAACTAGCGGTATCTACAATGAGCAGTTCTTC.

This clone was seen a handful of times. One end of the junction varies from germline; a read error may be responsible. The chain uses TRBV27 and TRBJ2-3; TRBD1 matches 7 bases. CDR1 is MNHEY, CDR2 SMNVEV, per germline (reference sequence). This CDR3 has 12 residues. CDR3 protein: CASSFRATGPIF. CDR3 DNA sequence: TGTGCCAGCAGTTTCCGCGCGACAGGGCCAATTTTT.

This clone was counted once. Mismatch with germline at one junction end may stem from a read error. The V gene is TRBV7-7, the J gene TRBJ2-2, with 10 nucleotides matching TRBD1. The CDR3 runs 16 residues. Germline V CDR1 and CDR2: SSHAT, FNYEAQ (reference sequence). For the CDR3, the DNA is TGTGCTAGCAGCTCGCGGACAGGGGGGAACACCGGGGAGCTGTTTTTT. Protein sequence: CASSSRTGGNTGELFF.

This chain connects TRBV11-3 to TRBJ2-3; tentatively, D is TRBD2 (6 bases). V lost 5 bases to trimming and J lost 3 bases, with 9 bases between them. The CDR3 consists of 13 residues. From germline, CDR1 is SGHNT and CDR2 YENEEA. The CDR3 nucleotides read TGTGCCAGCAGCCCCCGGGGGACAGATACGCAGTATTTT. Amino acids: CASSPRGTDTQYF.

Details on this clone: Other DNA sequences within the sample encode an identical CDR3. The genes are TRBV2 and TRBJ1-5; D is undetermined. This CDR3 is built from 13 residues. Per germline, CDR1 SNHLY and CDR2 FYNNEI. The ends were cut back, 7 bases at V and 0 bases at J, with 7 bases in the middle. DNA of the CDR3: TGTGCCAGCATCCGGGATAGCAATCAGCCCCAGCATTTT. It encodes CASIRDSNQPQHF.

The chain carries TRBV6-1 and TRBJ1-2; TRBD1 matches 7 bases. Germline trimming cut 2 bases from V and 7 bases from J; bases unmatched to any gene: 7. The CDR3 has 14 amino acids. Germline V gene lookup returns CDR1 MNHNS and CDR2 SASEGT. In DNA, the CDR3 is TGTGCCAGCAGTGAAAGGGCAGGGGGTAGTGGCTACACCTTC. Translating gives CASSERAGGSGYTF.

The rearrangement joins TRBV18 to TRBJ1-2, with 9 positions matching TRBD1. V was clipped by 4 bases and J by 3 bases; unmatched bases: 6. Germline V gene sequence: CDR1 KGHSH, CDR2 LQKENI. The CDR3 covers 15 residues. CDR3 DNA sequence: TGTGCCAGCTCACTACGACAGGGGGTAGACTATGGCTACACCTTC. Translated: CASSLRQGVDYGYTF.

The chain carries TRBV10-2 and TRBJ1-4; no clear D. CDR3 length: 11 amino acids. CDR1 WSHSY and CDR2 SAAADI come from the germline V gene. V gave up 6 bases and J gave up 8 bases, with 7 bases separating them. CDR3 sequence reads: CASRSDEKLFF. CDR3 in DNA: TGCGCCAGCAGGTCTGACGAAAAACTGTTTTTT.

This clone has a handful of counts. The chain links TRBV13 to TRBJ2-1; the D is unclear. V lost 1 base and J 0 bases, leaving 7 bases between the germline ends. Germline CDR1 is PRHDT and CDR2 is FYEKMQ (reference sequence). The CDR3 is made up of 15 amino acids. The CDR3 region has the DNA TGTGCCAGCAGCTTAGCAGCGAGCTCCTACAATGAGCAGTTCTTC. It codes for CASSLAASSYNEQFF.

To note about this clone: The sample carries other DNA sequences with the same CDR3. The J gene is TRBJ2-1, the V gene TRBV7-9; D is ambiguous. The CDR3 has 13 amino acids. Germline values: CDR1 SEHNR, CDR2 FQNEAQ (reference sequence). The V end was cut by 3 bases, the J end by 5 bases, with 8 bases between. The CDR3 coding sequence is TGTGCCAGCAGCTTGGGCCAGAACAATGAGCAGTTCTTC. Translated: CASSLGQNNEQFF. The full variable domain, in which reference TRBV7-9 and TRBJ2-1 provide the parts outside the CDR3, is DTGVSQNPRHKITKRGQNVTFRCDPISEHNRLYWYRQTLGQGPEFLTYFQNEAQLEKSRLLSDRFSAERPKGSFSTLEIQRTEQGDSAMYLCASSLGQNNEQFFGPGTRLTVL.

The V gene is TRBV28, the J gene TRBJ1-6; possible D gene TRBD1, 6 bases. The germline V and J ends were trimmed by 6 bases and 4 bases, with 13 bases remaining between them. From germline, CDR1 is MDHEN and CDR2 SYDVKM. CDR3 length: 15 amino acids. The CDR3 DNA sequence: TGTGCCAGCAGGGGGACTGACAGGTATAATTCACCCCTCCACTTT. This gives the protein CASRGTDRYNSPLHF.

The CDR3 here is CSVVTGTDTQYF. The CDR3 nucleotides read TGCAGCGTCGTGACAGGCACAGATACGCAGTATTTT. J is TRBJ2-3 and V is TRBV29-1; D is perhaps TRBD1 (5 bases). CDR3 size: 12 residues. The germline V gene encodes CDR1 SQVTM and CDR2 ANQGSEA. Trimming took 6 bases from V and 1 from J, leaving 8 bases between them.

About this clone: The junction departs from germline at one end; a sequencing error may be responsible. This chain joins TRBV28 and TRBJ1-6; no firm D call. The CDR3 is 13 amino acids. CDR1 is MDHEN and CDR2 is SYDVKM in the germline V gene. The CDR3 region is CASSLVRGSPLYF. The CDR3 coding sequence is TGTGCCAGCAGTTTAGTCCGTGGTTCACCCCTCTACTTT. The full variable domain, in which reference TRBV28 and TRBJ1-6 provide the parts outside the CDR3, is DVKVTQSSRYLVKRTGEKVFLECVQDMDHENMFWYRQDPGLGLRLIYFSYDVKMKEKGDIPEGYSVSREKKERFSLILESASTNQTSMYLCASSLVRGSPLYFGNGTRLTVT.

CDR3 sequence reads: CASSLIAYRSYNEQFF. The DNA for the CDR3 is TGCGCCAGCAGCTTGATAGCGTACCGCTCCTACAATGAGCAGTTCTTC. The chain is built from TRBV5-1 and TRBJ2-1, with D possibly being TRBD2 (5 bases). This CDR3 comprises 16 residues. CDR1 is SGHRS, CDR2 YFSETQ, per germline. Trimming cost V 1 base and J 0 bases, with 11 bases left between them.

The CDR3 sequence is CASRSTATETQYF. The CDR3 nucleotides read TGTGCCAGCAGATCGACAGCCACTGAGACCCAGTACTTC. V is TRBV6-5 and J is TRBJ2-5, with TRBD1 as a possible D gene (5 bases). In germline, CDR1 is MNHEY, CDR2 SVGAGI. The CDR3 sequence is 13 residues long. Trimming left V 6 bases short and J 5 bases short, with 13 bases between.

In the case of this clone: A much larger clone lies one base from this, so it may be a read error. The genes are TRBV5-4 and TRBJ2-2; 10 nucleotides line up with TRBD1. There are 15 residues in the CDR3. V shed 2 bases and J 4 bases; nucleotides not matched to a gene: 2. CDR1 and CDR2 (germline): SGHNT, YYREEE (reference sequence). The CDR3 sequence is CASSFRTGGTGELFF. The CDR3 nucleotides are TGTGCCAGCAGCTTCCGGACAGGGGGCACCGGGGAGCTGTTTTTT. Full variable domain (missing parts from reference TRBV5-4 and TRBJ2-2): ETGVTQSPTHLIKTRGQQVTLRCSSQSGHNTVSWYQQALGQGPQFIFQYYREEENGRGNFPPRFSGLQFPNYSSELNVNALELDDSALYLCASSFRTGGTGELFFGEGSRLTVL.

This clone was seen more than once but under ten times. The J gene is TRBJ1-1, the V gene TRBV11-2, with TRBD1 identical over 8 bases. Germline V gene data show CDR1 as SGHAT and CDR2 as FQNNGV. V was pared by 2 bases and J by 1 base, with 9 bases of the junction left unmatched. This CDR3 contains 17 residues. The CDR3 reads CASSLPARGPANTEAFF. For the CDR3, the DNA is TGTGCCAGCAGCTTACCGGCCAGGGGGCCGGCGAACACTGAAGCTTTCTTT.

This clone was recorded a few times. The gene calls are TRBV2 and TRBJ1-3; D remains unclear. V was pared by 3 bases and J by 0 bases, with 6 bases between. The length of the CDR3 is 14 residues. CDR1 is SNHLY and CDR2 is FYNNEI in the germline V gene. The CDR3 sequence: CASSDTVSGNTIYF. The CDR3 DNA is TGTGCCAGCAGTGATACGGTCTCTGGAAACACCATATATTTT.

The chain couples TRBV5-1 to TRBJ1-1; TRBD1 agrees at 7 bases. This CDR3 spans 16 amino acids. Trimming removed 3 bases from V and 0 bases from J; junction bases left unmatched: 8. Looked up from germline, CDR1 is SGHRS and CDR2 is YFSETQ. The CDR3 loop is CASSSDPGQLNTEAFF. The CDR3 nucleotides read TGCGCCAGCAGCTCAGATCCGGGACAGCTGAACACTGAAGCTTTCTTT.